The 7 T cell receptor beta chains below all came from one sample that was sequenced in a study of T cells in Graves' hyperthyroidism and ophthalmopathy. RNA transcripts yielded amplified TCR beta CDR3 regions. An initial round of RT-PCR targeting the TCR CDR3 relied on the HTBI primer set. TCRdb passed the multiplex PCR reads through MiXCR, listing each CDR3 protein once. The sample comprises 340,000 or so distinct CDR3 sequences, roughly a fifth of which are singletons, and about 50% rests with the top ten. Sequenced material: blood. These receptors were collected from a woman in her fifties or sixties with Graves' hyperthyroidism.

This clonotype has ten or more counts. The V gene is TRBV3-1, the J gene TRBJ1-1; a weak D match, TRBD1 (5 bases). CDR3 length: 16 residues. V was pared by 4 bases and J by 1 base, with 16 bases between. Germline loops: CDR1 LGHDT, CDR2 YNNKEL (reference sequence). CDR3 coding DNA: TGTGCCAGCAGCCTAACTACGGGACGGAGGAACACTGAAGCTTTCTTT. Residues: CASSLTTGRRNTEAFF.

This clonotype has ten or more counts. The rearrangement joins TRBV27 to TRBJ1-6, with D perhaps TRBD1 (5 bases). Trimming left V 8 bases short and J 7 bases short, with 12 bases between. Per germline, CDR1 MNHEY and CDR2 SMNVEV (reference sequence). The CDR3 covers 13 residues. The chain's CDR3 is CASAGISNSPLHF. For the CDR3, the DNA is TGTGCCAGCGCAGGGATCTCCAATTCACCCCTCCACTTT.

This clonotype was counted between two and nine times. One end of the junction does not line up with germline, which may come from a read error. This chain's CDR3 is CASSPLAGVLTGTQYF. CDR3 in DNA: TGTGCCAGCAGTCCCCTAGCGGGAGTTCTCACAGGTACGCAGTATTTT. V and J are TRBV28 and TRBJ2-3, with TRBD2 identical over 10 bases. Germline CDR1 reads MDHEN; CDR2 reads SYDVKM. The CDR3 runs to 16 residues. Filled out from reference TRBV28 and TRBJ2-3, the complete variable domain reads DVKVTQSSRYLVKRTGEKVFLECVQDMDHENMFWYRQDPGLGLRLIYFSYDVKMKEKGDIPEGYSVSREKKERFSLILESASTNQTSMYLCASSPLAGVLTGTQYFGPGTRLTVL.

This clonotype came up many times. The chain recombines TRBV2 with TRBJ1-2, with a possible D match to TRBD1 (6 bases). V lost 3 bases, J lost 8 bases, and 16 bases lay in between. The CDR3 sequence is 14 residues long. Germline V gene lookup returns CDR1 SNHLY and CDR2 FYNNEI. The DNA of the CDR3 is TGTGCCAGCAGTGAGGTGGTGGGGGCGCGCGGCTACACCTTC. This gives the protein CASSEVVGARGYTF. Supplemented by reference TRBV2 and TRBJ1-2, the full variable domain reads EPEVTQTPSHQVTQMGQEVILRCVPISNHLYFYWYRQILGQKVEFLVSFYNNEISEKSEIFDDQFSVERPDGSNFTLKIRSTKLEDSAMYFCASSEVVGARGYTFGSGTRLTVV.

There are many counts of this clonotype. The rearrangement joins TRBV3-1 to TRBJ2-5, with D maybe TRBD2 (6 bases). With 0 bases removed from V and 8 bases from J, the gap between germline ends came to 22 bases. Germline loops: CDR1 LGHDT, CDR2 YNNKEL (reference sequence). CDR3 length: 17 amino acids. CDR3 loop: CASSQDRGGDRRPTQYF. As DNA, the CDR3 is TGTGCCAGCAGCCAAGACCGTGGCGGGGATCGGAGACCCACCCAGTACTTC.

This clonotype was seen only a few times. CDR3 coding DNA: TGTGCCAGCAGTGAAAGGGGGGATAATGAGCAGTTCTTC. It translates to CASSERGDNEQFF. The V call is TRBV6-1, the J call TRBJ2-1; D may be TRBD1 or TRBD2 (6 bases each). Trimming took off 2 bases at V and 7 bases at J, with 9 bases between the two ends. Looked up from germline, CDR1 is MNHNS and CDR2 is SASEGT. The CDR3 is made up of 13 amino acids.

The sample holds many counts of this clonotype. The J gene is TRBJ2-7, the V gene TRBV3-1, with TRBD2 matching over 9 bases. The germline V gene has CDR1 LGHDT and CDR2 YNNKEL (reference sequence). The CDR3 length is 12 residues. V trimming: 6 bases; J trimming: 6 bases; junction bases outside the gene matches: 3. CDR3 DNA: TGTGCCAGCAGTCAACTAGCGGGCGAGCAGTACTTC. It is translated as CASSQLAGEQYF.